Below are 20 T cell receptor beta chains sequenced from a single sample in a study of shared clonotypes between healthy human individuals (dated by TCRdb to about 2020). Library prep was done by the immunoSEQ multiplex PCR assay. The clones in this table, taken by TCRdb from immuneACCESS, are in-frame only. Not every clone is retained; where verified, under half of the shortfall comes from an unresolved V gene, and the cause of the rest is unknown. This sample lists roughly 1.5 million clones; roughly 98% were detected once. Of the sample, about 0.4% falls within the top ten clones. Sequencing was performed on naive CD4+ T cells sorted from blood. The cell subset or site label on this specimen signifies: CD45RA+ positively selected. The source of these receptors is a man in his thirties or forties in good health.

This chain links TRBV9 with TRBJ2-3; D is uncertain. Trimming shortened V by 3 bases and J by 1 base, and 15 bases separated the two germline ends. This CDR3 is 16 amino acids long. Germline values: CDR1 SGDLS, CDR2 YYNGEE. CDR3 DNA sequence: TGTGCCAGCAGCGCTTCTGGAGAAACAGGCACAGATACGCAGTATTTT. Translation gives CASSASGETGTDTQYF.

The gene calls are TRBV10-1 and TRBJ2-7, with 7 bases aligning to TRBD2. CDR1 WNHNN and CDR2 SYGVQD come from the germline V gene (reference sequence). This CDR3 has 13 amino acids. Losses at the gene ends were 4 bases for V and 5 bases for J; bases not matched to a gene: 5. This CDR3 is CASSGIAGHEQYF. The CDR3 bases are TGCGCCAGCAGTGGCATAGCGGGCCACGAGCAGTACTTC.

V gene TRBV27 combines with J gene TRBJ2-7; TRBD1 or TRBD2 may be the D gene (5 bases each). The V end lost 2 bases, the J end lost 3 bases, and 20 bases lay between the germline ends. Germline values: CDR1 MNHEY, CDR2 SMNVEV (reference sequence). The CDR3 has 17 residues. The CDR3 DNA follows: TGTGCCAGCAGTTTAGTTTCGGGGCGCCCCGCCCTCTACGAGCAGTACTTC. It codes for CASSLVSGRPALYEQYF.

V is TRBV30 and J is TRBJ1-3; weak D call: TRBD1 (5 bases). The CDR3 runs 16 residues. Per the germline V gene, CDR1 is GTSNPN and CDR2 is SVGIG (reference sequence). Trimming removed 0 bases from V and 0 bases from J, with 12 bases in between. The CDR3, as DNA: TGTGCCTGGAGTGTACAGGCAGGCGTCTCTGGAAACACCATATATTTT. Its translation: CAWSVQAGVSGNTIYF.

This clone was recorded once. This chain joins TRBV5-1 and TRBJ1-4; TRBD1 aligns across 8 bases. Germline CDR1 reads SGHRS; CDR2 reads YFSETQ. The length of the CDR3 is 14 residues. The junction had 4 bases not matched to a gene; V was cut back by 4 bases and J by 5 bases. CDR3 sequence (DNA): TGCGCCAGCAGCACGCGGACAGGGAATGAAAAACTGTTTTTT. Translation: CASSTRTGNEKLFF.

The chain joins TRBV5-8 to TRBJ1-5, with a tentative D call TRBD1 (6 bases). The germline V gene has CDR1 SGHTS and CDR2 YDEGEE. This CDR3 has 15 amino acids. V lost 4 bases, J lost 4 bases, and 15 bases lay in between. Here the CDR3 DNA reads TGTGCCAGCAGCCGAAAGATGACAGGTAATCAGCCCCAGCATTTT. Its translation is CASSRKMTGNQPQHF.

The rearrangement uses TRBV5-1 and TRBJ2-3; no reliable D call. The CDR3 sequence is 14 residues long. Germline CDR1 and CDR2: SGHRS and YFSETQ. The V end was cut by 2 bases, the J end by 2 bases, with 9 bases between. The CDR3 is CASSLIPPTDTQYF. CDR3 DNA sequence: TGCGCCAGCAGCTTAATCCCGCCCACAGATACGCAGTATTTT.

This rearrangement joins TRBV28 to TRBJ1-1; 7 bases align to TRBD1. J gave up 0 bases and V 7 bases, and 11 bases lay outside the gene matches. Germline-derived CDR1 and CDR2 are MDHEN and SYDVKM. The CDR3 totals 16 residues. CDR3 loop: CASNPWGQPMNTEAFF. Written as DNA, the CDR3 is TGTGCCAGCAATCCGTGGGGACAGCCCATGAACACTGAAGCTTTCTTT.

The gene calls are TRBV5-1 and TRBJ2-7; TRBD2 matches 10 bases. J lost 8 bases, V lost 0 bases, and 11 bases had no gene match. Germline loops: CDR1 SGHRS, CDR2 YFSETQ. The CDR3 length is 16 residues. CDR3 sequence: CASSLGGPSGRDQQYF. CDR3 nucleotide sequence: TGCGCCAGCAGCTTGGGAGGCCCTAGCGGGAGAGATCAGCAGTACTTC.

Here the CDR3 DNA reads TGTGCCACCAGCAGGTACAAGGGCAATGAGCAGTTCTTC. It yields the protein CATSRYKGNEQFF. The chain couples TRBV15 to TRBJ2-1; D call uncertain. In germline, CDR1 is LNHNV, CDR2 YYDKDF (reference sequence). The V end was cut by 3 bases, the J end by 6 bases, with 9 bases between. This CDR3 has 13 amino acids.

V gene TRBV15 combines with J gene TRBJ1-5; D is unclear. Between the trimmed V and J ends, which lost 5 bases and 3 bases, there was a span of 17 bases. Looked up from germline, CDR1 is LNHNV and CDR2 is YYDKDF (reference sequence). This CDR3 contains 16 residues. CDR3 in DNA: TGTGCCACCAGCCCTAGGGCGTGGATAGACAATCAGCCCCAGCATTTT. Protein product: CATSPRAWIDNQPQHF.

This chain links TRBV5-4 with TRBJ1-1; D remains ambiguous. V lost 2 bases, J lost 4 bases, and 6 bases lay in between. CDR3 length: 12 residues. The germline gives CDR1 SGHNT, CDR2 YYREEE (reference sequence). The CDR3 reads CASSFRGTEAFF. CDR3 bases: TGTGCCAGCAGCTTTCGTGGCACTGAAGCTTTCTTT.

This clone was counted once. The chain uses TRBV25-1 and TRBJ1-1; no definite D call. Trimming stripped 7 bases from V and 1 base from J, with 4 bases between. The CDR3 is 11 amino acids. Germline CDR1 is MGHDK and CDR2 is SYGVNS. The CDR3 sequence is CASTGNTEAFF. The CDR3 coding sequence is TGTGCCAGCACTGGGAACACTGAAGCTTTCTTT.

This sequence joins TRBV7-9 and TRBJ1-5; no clear D. This CDR3 region has 15 residues. Germline V gene sequence: CDR1 SEHNR, CDR2 FQNEAQ (reference sequence). V was trimmed by 4 bases and J by 2 bases, leaving 12 bases between them. The CDR3 nucleotides are TGTGCCAGCAGCTCCCCCGGGAGCGGCAATCAGCCCCAGCATTTT. Its translation is CASSSPGSGNQPQHF.

The rearrangement uses TRBV2 and TRBJ1-2, with D maybe TRBD1 (6 bases). In germline, CDR1 is SNHLY, CDR2 FYNNEI. This CDR3 has 15 amino acids. The V end was cut by 2 bases, the J end by 7 bases, with 17 bases between. The CDR3 coding sequence is TGTGCCAGCAGTGAATTGCCAGGGGCGCTGGGTGGCTACACCTTC. It specifies CASSELPGALGGYTF.

The chain combines TRBV6-6 with TRBJ2-3, with D perhaps matching TRBD2 (6 bases). This CDR3 spans 15 amino acids. The germline CDR1 and CDR2 sequences are MNHNY and SVGAGI (reference sequence). The ends were cut back, 8 bases at V and 3 bases at J, with 18 bases in the middle. The CDR3 sequence is CASHTRRDGTDTQYF. CDR3 DNA sequence: TGTGCCAGCCATACTCGGCGGGACGGGACAGATACGCAGTATTTT.

CDR3: CSVVGRDATGELFF. Written as DNA, the CDR3 is TGCAGCGTTGTCGGCAGGGACGCCACCGGGGAGCTGTTTTTT. The chain couples TRBV29-1 to TRBJ2-2; perhaps D is TRBD1 or TRBD2 (5 bases each). Germline lookup yields CDR1 SQVTM and CDR2 ANQGSEA. The CDR3 runs 14 residues. Trimming took 4 bases from V and 4 from J, leaving 13 bases between them.

This rearrangement joins TRBV5-4 to TRBJ2-5, with 15 positions matching TRBD2. The junction had 6 bases not matched to a gene; V was cut back by 10 bases and J by 5 bases. The CDR3 covers 14 residues. Germline CDR1 SGHNT, CDR2 YYREEE (reference sequence). The CDR3 reads CAGGLAGGGETQYF. CDR3 bases: TGTGCCGGGGGACTAGCGGGAGGAGGGGAGACCCAGTACTTC.

The chain combines TRBV5-1 with TRBJ1-1; no clear D gene. V lost 1 base and J 1 base, leaving 11 bases between the germline ends. Per the germline V gene, CDR1 is SGHRS and CDR2 is YFSETQ. The CDR3 consists of 15 residues. The CDR3: CASSLIGGRNTEAFF. The CDR3 coding sequence is TGCGCCAGCAGCTTGATAGGCGGCCGGAACACTGAAGCTTTCTTT.

V gene TRBV9 combines with J gene TRBJ2-1; perhaps D is TRBD1 or TRBD2 (5 bases each). Trimming shortened V by 3 bases and J by 7 bases, and 32 bases separated the two germline ends. The CDR3 is 20 amino acids. Germline lookup yields CDR1 SGDLS and CDR2 YYNGEE. CDR3 protein: CASSERSPIRLGEGLNEQFF. The CDR3 coding sequence is TGTGCCAGCAGCGAAAGGTCTCCAATCAGGTTGGGGGAAGGATTGAATGAGCAGTTCTTC.